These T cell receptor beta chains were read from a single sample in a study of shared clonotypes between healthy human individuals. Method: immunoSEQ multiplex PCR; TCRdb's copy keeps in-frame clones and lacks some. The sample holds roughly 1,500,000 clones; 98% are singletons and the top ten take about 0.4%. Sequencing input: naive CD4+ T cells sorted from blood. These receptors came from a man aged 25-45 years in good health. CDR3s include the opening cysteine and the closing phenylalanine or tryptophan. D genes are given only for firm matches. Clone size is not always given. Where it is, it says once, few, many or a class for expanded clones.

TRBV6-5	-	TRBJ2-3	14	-	TGTGCCAGCAGGAAGACAGCTAGCACAGATACGCAGTATTTT	CASRKTASTDTQYF
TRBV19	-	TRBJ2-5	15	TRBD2	TGTGCCAGTAGTGGGGGACTAGCGATCCAAGAGACCCAGTACTTC	CASSGGLAIQETQYF
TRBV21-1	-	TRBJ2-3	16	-	TGTGCCAGCAGGACCAAATTAGGGGGGGGCACAGATACGCAGTATTTT	CASRTKLGGGTDTQYF
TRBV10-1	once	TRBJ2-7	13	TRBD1	TGCGCCAGCAATGGACAGGGCCGGGAAGAGCAGTACTTC	CASNGQGREEQYF
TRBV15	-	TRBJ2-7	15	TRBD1	TGTGCCACCAGCAGAGCAGGGACAGGGATCTACGAGCAGTACTTC	CATSRAGTGIYEQYF
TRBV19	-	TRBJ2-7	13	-	TGTGCCAGTAGTCCCTCTAAGGATTACGAGCAGTACTTC	CASSPSKDYEQYF
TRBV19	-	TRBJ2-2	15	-	TGTGCCAGTAGTGTGGCGGGTCCGAACACCGGGGAGCTGTTTTTT	CASSVAGPNTGELFF
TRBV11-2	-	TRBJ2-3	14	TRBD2	TGTGCCAGCAGCTTTAGCGGGGCCACAGATACGCAGTATTTT	CASSFSGATDTQYF
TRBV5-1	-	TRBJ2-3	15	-	TGCGCCAGCAGCTTGGCCAACATTATCCCAGATACGCAGTATTTT	CASSLANIIPDTQYF
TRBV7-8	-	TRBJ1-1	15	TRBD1	TGTGCCAGCAGCTCAAGGCGGGACAGAGACACTGAAGCTTTCTTT	CASSSRRDRDTEAFF
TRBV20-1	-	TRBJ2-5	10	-	TGCAGTGCGCAGGGGGAGACCCAGTACTTC	CSAQGETQYF
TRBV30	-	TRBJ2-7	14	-	TGTGCCTGGAGTGGAGGTCAGGAGGCCTACGAGCAGTACTTC	CAWSGGQEAYEQYF
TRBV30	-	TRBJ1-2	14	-	TGTGCCTGGAGTGTACGGGTGGGTAACTATGGCTACACCTTC	CAWSVRVGNYGYTF
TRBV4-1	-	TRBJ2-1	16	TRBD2	TGCGCCAGCAGCCAATTAACTAGCGGAACCTACAATGAGCAGTTCTTC	CASSQLTSGTYNEQFF
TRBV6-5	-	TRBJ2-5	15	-	TGTGCCAGCAGTTACAGCGAGGGGACGGAAGAGACCCAGTACTTC	CASSYSEGTEETQYF
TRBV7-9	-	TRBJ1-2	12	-	TGTGCCAGCAGTGAAAGGGCGGATGGCTACACCTTC	CASSERADGYTF
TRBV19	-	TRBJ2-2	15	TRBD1	TGTGCCAGTACCTCGACAGGGGCAAAAACCGGGGAGCTGTTTTTT	CASTSTGAKTGELFF
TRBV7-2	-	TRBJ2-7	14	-	TGTGCCAGCAGGCTAGGGGGAACCTCCTACGAGCAGTACTTC	CASRLGGTSYEQYF
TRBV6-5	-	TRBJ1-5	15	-	TGTGCCAGCAGTAAACTTTGGGGTAGCAATCAGCCCCAGCATTTT	CASSKLWGSNQPQHF
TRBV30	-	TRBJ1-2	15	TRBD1	TGTGCCTGGAACCCATGGACAGGGAGGGACTATGGCTACACCTTC	CAWNPWTGRDYGYTF
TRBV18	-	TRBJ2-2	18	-	TGTGCCAGCTCACCTCTCCCGGGACACCTAAAAAACACCGGGGAGCTGTTTTTT	CASSPLPGHLKNTGELFF
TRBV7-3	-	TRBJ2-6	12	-	TGTGCCAGCAGCCCCGTTCAAGGAGTCCTGACTTTC	CASSPVQGVLTF
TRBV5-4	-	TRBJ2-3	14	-	TGTGCCAGCAGCTTGGGTGCGGAAACAGATACGCAGTATTTT	CASSLGAETDTQYF
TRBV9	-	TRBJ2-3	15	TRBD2	TGTGCCAGCAGCTTTAGCGGGAGGGCCGTAGATACGCAGTATTTT	CASSFSGRAVDTQYF
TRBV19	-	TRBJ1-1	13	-	TGTGCCTCCTTTCGGGGTTTGAACACTGAAGCTTTCTTT	CASFRGLNTEAFF
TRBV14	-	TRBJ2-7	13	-	TGTGCCAGCAGCCCCGGGGGTGGATACGAGCAGTACTTC	CASSPGGGYEQYF
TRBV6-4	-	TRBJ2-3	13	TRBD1	TGTGCCAGCAGCGACGACAGGGAAGATACGCAGTATTTT	CASSDDREDTQYF
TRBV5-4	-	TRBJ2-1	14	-	TGTGCCAGCAGCTTGTATCCGACTAGTGATGAGCAGTTCTTC	CASSLYPTSDEQFF
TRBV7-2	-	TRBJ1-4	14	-	TGTGCCAGCAGCTTCTCCAAGAGGGGTGAAAAACTGTTTTTT	CASSFSKRGEKLFF
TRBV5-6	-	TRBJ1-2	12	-	TGTGCCAGCAGCTTGGCCGAGAATGGCTACACCTTC	CASSLAENGYTF
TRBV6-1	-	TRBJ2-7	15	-	TGTGCCAGCACCTCGAGGGGACACCCATCCTACGAGCAGTACTTC	CASTSRGHPSYEQYF
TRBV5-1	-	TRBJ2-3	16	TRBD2	TGCGCCAGCAGCCCAAAGAGCGGGAGCGGCCCAGATACGCAGTATTTT	CASSPKSGSGPDTQYF
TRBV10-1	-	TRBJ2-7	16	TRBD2	TGCGCCAGCAGTGAGAAGCTAGCGGGAGTCTCCTACGAGCAGTACTTC	CASSEKLAGVSYEQYF
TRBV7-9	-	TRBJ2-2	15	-	TGTGCCAGCAGCTTAGCACAGTTACTTACCGGGGAGCTGTTTTTT	CASSLAQLLTGELFF
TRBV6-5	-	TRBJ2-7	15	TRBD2	TGTGCCAGCAGTCGCTGGGGACTAGCGGGACGGGAGCAGTACTTC	CASSRWGLAGREQYF
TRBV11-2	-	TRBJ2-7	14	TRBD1	TGTGCCAGCAGCTTAGGGCCGGACAGGGGCGAGCAGTACTTC	CASSLGPDRGEQYF
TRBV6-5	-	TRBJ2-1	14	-	TGTGCCAGCAGTTTTTGGACGGGCGGACGGGAGCAGTTCTTC	CASSFWTGGREQFF
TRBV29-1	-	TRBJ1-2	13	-	TGCAGCGTCTTAAACAGGGATTACTATGGCTACACCTTC	CSVLNRDYYGYTF
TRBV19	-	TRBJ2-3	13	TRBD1	TGTGCCAGTAGTTCCAGGGGGACAGATACGCAGTATTTT	CASSSRGTDTQYF
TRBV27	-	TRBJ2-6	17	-	TGTGCCAGCAGTTGGTCATTGGGGGTCTCTGGGGCCAACTTCCTGACTTTC	CASSWSLGVSGANFLTF
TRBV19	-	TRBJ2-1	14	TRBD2	TGTGCCACCTTAGATCCGGGAGGGGTATATGAGCAGTTCTTC	CATLDPGGVYEQFF
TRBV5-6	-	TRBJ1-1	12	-	TGTGCCAGCAGTTTACAGGGATCTGAAGCTTTCTTT	CASSLQGSEAFF
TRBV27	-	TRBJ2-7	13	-	TGTGCCAGCACCGGGCGTGCGGGTGGCGAGCAGTACTTC	CASTGRAGGEQYF
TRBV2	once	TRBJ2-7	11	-	TGTGCCAGCACCGACAGTTACGAGCAGTACTTC	CASTDSYEQYF
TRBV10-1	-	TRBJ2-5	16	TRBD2	TGCGCCAGCAGTGAAGGGTCAGCGGGAGGGCAAGAGACCCAGTACTTC	CASSEGSAGGQETQYF
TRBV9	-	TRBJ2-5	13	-	TGTGCCAGCAGCGTAGTCGGGAGCGAGACCCAGTACTTC	CASSVVGSETQYF
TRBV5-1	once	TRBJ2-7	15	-	TGCGCCAGCAGCCCCATTGAGCGTGCCTCCTACGAGCAGTACTTC	CASSPIERASYEQYF
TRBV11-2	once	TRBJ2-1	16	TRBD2	TGTGCCAGCAGCTTAGGAGCGGGAGGCCCCTACAATGAGCAGTTCTTC	CASSLGAGGPYNEQFF
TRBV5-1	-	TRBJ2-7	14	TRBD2	TGCGCCAGCAGCTTAACTAGCGGGTCCTACGAGCAGTACTTC	CASSLTSGSYEQYF
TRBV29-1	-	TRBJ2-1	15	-	TGCAGCGTTGAGAGTGCGCCGATTTTAATCAATGAGCAGTTCTTC	CSVESAPILINEQFF
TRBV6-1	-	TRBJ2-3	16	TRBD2	TGTGCCAGCAGTGCAACTAGCGGGTCAGTCACAGATACGCAGTATTTT	CASSATSGSVTDTQYF
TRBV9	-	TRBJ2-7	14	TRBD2	TGTGCCAGCAGCGTAAGAGTAGCGGGAAATGAGCAGTACTTC	CASSVRVAGNEQYF
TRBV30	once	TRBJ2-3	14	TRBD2	TGTGCCTGGAGTGGGACTAGGGGAACAGATACGCAGTATTTT	CAWSGTRGTDTQYF
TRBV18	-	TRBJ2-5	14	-	TGTGCCAGCTCCTCCTCCGGTGTTCAAGAGACCCAGTACTTC	CASSSSGVQETQYF